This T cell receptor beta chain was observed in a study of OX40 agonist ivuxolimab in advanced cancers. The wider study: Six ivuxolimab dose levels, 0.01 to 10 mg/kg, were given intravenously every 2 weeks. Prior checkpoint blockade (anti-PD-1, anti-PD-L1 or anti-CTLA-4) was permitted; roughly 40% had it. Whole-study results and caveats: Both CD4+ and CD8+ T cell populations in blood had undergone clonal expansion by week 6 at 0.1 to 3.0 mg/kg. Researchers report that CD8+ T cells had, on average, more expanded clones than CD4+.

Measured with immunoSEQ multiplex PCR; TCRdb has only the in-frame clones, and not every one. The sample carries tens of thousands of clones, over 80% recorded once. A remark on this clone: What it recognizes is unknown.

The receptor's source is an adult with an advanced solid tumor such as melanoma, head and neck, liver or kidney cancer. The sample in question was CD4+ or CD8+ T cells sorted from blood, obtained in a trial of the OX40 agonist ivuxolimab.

Written as DNA, the CDR3 is TGTGCCAGCAGCTTCCAGTTTTCGAACACTGAAGCTTTCTTT. Translated, it gives CASSFQFSNTEAFF. This chain connects TRBV7-3 to TRBJ1-1; no clear D. V lost 3 bases and J 1 base, leaving 9 bases between the germline ends. From germline, CDR1 is SGHTA and CDR2 FQGTGA. The CDR3 sequence is 14 residues long.